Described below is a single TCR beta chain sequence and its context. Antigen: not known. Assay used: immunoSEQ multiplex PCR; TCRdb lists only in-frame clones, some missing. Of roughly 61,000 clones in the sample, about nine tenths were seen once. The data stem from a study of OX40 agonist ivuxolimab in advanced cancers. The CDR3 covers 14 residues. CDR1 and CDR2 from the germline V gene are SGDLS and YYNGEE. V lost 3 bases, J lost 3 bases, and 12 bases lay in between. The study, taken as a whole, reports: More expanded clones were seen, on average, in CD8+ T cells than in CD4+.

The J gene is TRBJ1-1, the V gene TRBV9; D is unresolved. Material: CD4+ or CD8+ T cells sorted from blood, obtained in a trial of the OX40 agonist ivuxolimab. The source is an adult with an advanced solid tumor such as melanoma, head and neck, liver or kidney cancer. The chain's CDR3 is CASSEYDGYTEAFF. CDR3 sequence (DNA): TGTGCCAGCAGCGAATACGACGGCTACACTGAAGCTTTCTTT.